A single T cell receptor beta chain is shown here with its context. The antigen remains unidentified. The sample belongs to a study of T cell responses to AZD1222 COVID-19 vaccine. Looking at the study overall: Pooled samples include second doses given at about 4 or 12 weeks. Study-wide points: The reported proportion of spike-specific TCRs targeting unmutated variant regions was nearly half. Among vaccine-associated CD4 TCRs, coverage spanned spike, with dominance at 160-218 and 743-854. Scientists sampled the repertoires only once the peak T cell response had passed.

The CDR3 sequence is 10 residues long. Trimming left V 7 bases short and J 8 bases short, with 8 bases between. The germline V gene has CDR1 MDHEN and CDR2 SYDVKM. This table comes from immunoSEQ multiplex PCR, and its TCRdb copy is limited to in-frame clones, with some not included. The data contain about 180,000 clones, about 86% of them singletons. This receptor was obtained from an adult in good health. The sequences come from peripheral blood, collected on day 0 of AZD1222 vaccination. V gene TRBV28 combines with J gene TRBJ1-2, with D uncertain. In DNA form, the CDR3 reads TGTGCCAGCAAGGAGGTCGGCTACACCTTC. Its translation is CASKEVGYTF.